This T cell receptor beta chain is from a study of CD8 T cells in Susac syndrome. Reverse transcription used about 0.45 to 1 ug RNA and random hexamers. TCRdb reprocessed the immunoSEQ multiplex PCR reads with MiXCR, giving one entry per CDR3 protein. Of 170,000 or so distinct CDR3 sequences in the sample, around 93% were seen once. CDR1 is MNHEY, CDR2 SMNVEV, per germline (reference sequence). V lost 5 bases and J lost 6; bases outside the gene matches: 8. This CDR3 has 14 residues. This clonotype has only one observation. V gene TRBV27 combines with J gene TRBJ2-7; TRBD1 aligns across 9 bases. The receptor's source is a human donor with multiple sclerosis. The sequenced material came from CD4+ T cells from PBMCs. In nucleotides, the CDR3 is TGTGCCAGCAGTAACGCCGGGACAGGGCTCGAGCAGTACTTC. Amino acids: CASSNAGTGLEQYF.